Presented here are 13 T cell receptor beta chains from one specimen sequenced in a study of cytomegalovirus exposure and HLA in healthy donors. PCR amplification relied on 60 Vbeta primers (plus 13 Jbeta primers). Assay: immunoSEQ multiplex PCR; the TCRdb copy retains only in-frame clones and omits some. The sample shows 170,000 or so clones, just under 80% of them seen only once. Sequencing was done on a sample of PBMCs. The receptor set was obtained from a woman in her fifties or sixties in good health and CMV-seropositive.

This clone was recorded a few times. The chain uses TRBV2 and TRBJ2-2; 8 bases line up with TRBD2. V shed 7 bases, J shed 4 bases, and the junction held 5 bases outside the gene matches. The CDR3 loop spans 14 amino acids. Germline values: CDR1 SNHLY, CDR2 FYNNEI. CDR3 sequence: CASIERGGTGELFF. The CDR3 coding sequence is TGTGCCAGCATCGAACGGGGGGGCACCGGGGAGCTGTTTTTT. Full variable domain (remainder filled in from reference TRBV2 and TRBJ2-2): EPEVTQTPSHQVTQMGQEVILRCVPISNHLYFYWYRQILGQKVEFLVSFYNNEISEKSEIFDDQFSVERPDGSNFTLKIRSTKLEDSAMYFCASIERGGTGELFFGEGSRLTVL.

V usage is TRBV27 and J usage is TRBJ2-3; a weak D match, TRBD1 (7 bases). Germline lookup yields CDR1 MNHEY and CDR2 SMNVEV (reference sequence). The CDR3 sequence is 15 residues long. Deletions cut 5 bases from V and 4 bases from J, with 16 bases between. CDR3 DNA sequence: TGTGCCAGCAGTCGAGGGGGCGGGATTTCAGATACGCAGTATTTT. Translated: CASSRGGGISDTQYF.

The V call is TRBV2, the J call TRBJ2-5; 8 nucleotides line up with TRBD1. The J segment lost 4 bases and the V segment lost 6 bases, leaving 7 bases of the junction unmatched. Germline V CDR1 and CDR2: SNHLY, FYNNEI. The CDR3 has 14 residues. CDR3 sequence (DNA): TGTGCCAGCAGCCCCCGGACAGGGCCAGAGACCCAGTACTTC. It encodes CASSPRTGPETQYF.

The V and J genes are TRBV15 and TRBJ1-4; tentatively, D is TRBD1 (6 bases). Per the germline V gene, CDR1 is LNHNV and CDR2 is YYDKDF (reference sequence). V was trimmed by 5 bases and J by 8 bases, leaving 12 bases between them. The CDR3 loop spans 13 amino acids. DNA for the CDR3: TGTGCCACCAGCCGCCAGGGGTGGGAAAAACTGTTTTTT. Protein: CATSRQGWEKLFF.

The chain links TRBV7-3 to TRBJ2-4, with a weak D call TRBD2 (5 bases). The CDR3 is 15 amino acids. The germline V and J ends were trimmed by 2 bases and 3 bases, with 11 bases remaining between them. Germline V gene data show CDR1 as SGHTA and CDR2 as FQGTGA. The CDR3 DNA follows: TGTGCCAGCAGCTTATCATCCGGGAACAAAAACATTCAGTACTTC. This gives the protein CASSLSSGNKNIQYF.

This sequence joins TRBV18 and TRBJ1-1, with 7 positions matching TRBD1. The trim removed 4 bases at V and 0 bases at J, leaving 8 bases unmatched. Germline CDR1 reads KGHSH; CDR2 reads LQKENI. The CDR3 has 16 residues. The CDR3 DNA sequence: TGTGCCAGCTCACAGGTTAAGACAGGGATGAACACTGAAGCTTTCTTT. Protein product: CASSQVKTGMNTEAFF.

This clone occurred once. The chain couples TRBV5-1 to TRBJ1-2; no clear D. Germline loops: CDR1 SGHRS, CDR2 YFSETQ. The CDR3 is 16 amino acids. The germline V and J ends were trimmed by 0 bases and 3 bases, with 15 bases remaining between them. CDR3 in DNA: TGCGCCAGCAGCTTGGGCGACACATATCGTCACTATGGCTACACCTTC. Encoded protein: CASSLGDTYRHYGYTF.

Notes on this clone: This specimen includes other DNA sequences encoding the same CDR3. The rearrangement uses TRBV5-1 and TRBJ1-1, with D tentatively TRBD1 (6 bases). Germline V gene data show CDR1 as SGHRS and CDR2 as YFSETQ. Between the trimmed V and J ends, which lost 4 bases and 1 base, there was a span of 11 bases. The CDR3 runs 14 residues. CDR3 residues: CASSNGQPNTEAFF. The CDR3 DNA follows: TGCGCCAGCAGCAACGGACAGCCGAACACTGAAGCTTTCTTT.

CDR3 sequence (DNA): TGCGCCAGCAGAATGACAGGGGGGAACACCGGGGAGCTGTTTTTT. Translation: CASRMTGGNTGELFF. This chain uses TRBV4-1 with TRBJ2-2; 9 bases match TRBD1. The CDR3 consists of 15 residues. The trim removed 6 bases at V and 1 base at J, leaving 3 bases unmatched. The germline V gene has CDR1 MGHRA and CDR2 YSYEKL.

This chain uses TRBV7-8 with TRBJ2-7, with TRBD1 identical over 7 bases. The V gene end was trimmed by 9 bases and the J gene end by 2 bases; junction bases not matched to a gene: 7. CDR1 and CDR2 (germline): SGHVS, FQNEAQ. This CDR3 is 13 amino acids long. CDR3 amino acids: CASRTGTTYEQYF. The CDR3 nucleotides read TGTGCCAGTCGGACAGGAACGACCTACGAGCAGTACTTC.

Worth noting for this clone: The identical CDR3 is also encoded by other nucleotide sequences in the sample. J is TRBJ2-2 and V is TRBV27; no clear D gene. V shed 5 bases and J shed 0 bases, with 4 bases lying between them. The germline V gene encodes CDR1 MNHEY and CDR2 SMNVEV (reference sequence). The CDR3 contains 13 residues. The DNA for the CDR3 is TGTGCCAGCAGTCTTGCGAACACCGGGGAGCTGTTTTTT. It yields the protein CASSLANTGELFF.

This CDR3 reads CASSPNRVGEKLFF. CDR3 nucleotides: TGTGCCAGCAGCCCCAACAGGGTTGGTGAAAAACTGTTTTTT. This chain links TRBV11-2 with TRBJ1-4, with D maybe TRBD1 (6 bases). The CDR3 has 14 amino acids. Trimming shortened V by 5 bases and J by 7 bases, and 14 bases separated the two germline ends. CDR1 SGHAT and CDR2 FQNNGV come from the germline V gene.

The chain couples TRBV19 to TRBJ2-5; TRBD2 matches at 12 bases. Germline trimming cut 6 bases from V and 5 bases from J; bases unmatched to any gene: 10. This CDR3 comprises 16 residues. Germline CDR1 and CDR2: LNHDA and SQIVND (reference sequence). CDR3 sequence (DNA): TGTGCCAGTAGCACCAAGCTAGCGGGGGGGCTGGAGACCCAGTACTTC. Its translation: CASSTKLAGGLETQYF.